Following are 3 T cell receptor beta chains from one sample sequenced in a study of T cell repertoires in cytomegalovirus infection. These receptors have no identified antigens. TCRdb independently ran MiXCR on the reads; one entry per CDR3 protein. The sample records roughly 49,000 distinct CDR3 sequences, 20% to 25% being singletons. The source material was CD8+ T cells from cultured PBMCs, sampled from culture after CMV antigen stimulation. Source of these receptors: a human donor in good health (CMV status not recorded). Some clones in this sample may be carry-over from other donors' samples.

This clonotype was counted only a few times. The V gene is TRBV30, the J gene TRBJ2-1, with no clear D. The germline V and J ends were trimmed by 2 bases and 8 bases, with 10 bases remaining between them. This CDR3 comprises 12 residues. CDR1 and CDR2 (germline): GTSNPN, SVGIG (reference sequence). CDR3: CAWSSGRDEQFF. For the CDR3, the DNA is TGTGCCTGGAGTTCGGGTCGGGATGAGCAGTTCTTC.

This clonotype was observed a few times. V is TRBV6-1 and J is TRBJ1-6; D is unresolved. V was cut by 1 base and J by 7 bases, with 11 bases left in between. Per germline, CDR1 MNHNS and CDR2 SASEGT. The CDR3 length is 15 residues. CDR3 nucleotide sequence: TGTGCCAGCAGTGAAGAATCTTTGGGAAATTCACCCCTCCACTTT. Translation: CASSEESLGNSPLHF.

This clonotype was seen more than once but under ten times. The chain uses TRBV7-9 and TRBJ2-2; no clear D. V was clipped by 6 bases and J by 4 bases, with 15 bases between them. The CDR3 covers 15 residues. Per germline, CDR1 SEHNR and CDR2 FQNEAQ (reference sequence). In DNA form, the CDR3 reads TGTGCCAGCAGGCCATCAGACGGCGGCACCGGGGAGCTGTTTTTT. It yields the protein CASRPSDGGTGELFF.